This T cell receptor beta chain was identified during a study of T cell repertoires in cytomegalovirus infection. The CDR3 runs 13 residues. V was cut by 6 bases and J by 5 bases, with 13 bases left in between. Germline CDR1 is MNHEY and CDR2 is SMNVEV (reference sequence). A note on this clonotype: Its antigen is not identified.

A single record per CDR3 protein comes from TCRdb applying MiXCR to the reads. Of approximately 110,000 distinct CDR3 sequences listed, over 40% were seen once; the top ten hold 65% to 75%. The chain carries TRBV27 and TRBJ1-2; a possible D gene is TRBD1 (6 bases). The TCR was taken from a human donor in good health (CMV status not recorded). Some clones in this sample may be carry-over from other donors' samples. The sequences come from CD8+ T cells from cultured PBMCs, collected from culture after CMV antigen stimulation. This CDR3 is CASSPYREYGYTF. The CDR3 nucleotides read TGTGCCAGCAGCCCATACAGGGAGTATGGCTACACCTTC.